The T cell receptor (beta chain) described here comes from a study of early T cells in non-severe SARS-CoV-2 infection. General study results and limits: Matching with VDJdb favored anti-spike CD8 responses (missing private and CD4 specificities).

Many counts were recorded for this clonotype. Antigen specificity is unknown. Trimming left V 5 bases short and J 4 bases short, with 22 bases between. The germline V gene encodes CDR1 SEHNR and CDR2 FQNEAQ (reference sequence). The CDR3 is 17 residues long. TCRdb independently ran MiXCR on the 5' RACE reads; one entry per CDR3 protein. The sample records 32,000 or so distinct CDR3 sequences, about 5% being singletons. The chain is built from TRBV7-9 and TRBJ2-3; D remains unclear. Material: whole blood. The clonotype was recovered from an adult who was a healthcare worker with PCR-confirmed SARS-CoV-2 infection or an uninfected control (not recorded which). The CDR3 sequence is CASSPKKVRDTPDTQYF. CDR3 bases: TGTGCCAGCAGCCCGAAAAAGGTCCGAGATACACCAGATACGCAGTATTTT.